Listed below are T cell receptor beta chains from one sample, sequenced in a study of T cell responses to AZD1222 COVID-19 vaccine. Produced via immunoSEQ multiplex PCR; TCRdb's table is partial and in-frame only. The sample includes some 100,000 clones, more than 75% of them seen just once. The sample was peripheral blood, taken on day 0 of AZD1222 vaccination. The receptors were gathered from an adult in good health. CDR3s leave out the opening cysteine and the closing phenylalanine or tryptophan. The D gene is left open where the match is weak.

D | V | CDR3
NA | TRBV4-3 | ASSQEGRGGANVLT
NA | TRBV3-1/TRBV3-2 | ASSQSSRIAGELF
NA | TRBV11-2 | ASSLEGSNSYEQY
NA | TRBV11-2 | ASSLGGGFSTDTQY
TRBD1 | TRBV7-2 | ASSLEQGGEAF
NA | TRBV19 | ASSSRWGGEKLF
NA | TRBV27 | ASSLGGSEGLYGYT
NA | TRBV6-5 | ASSYTGAF
TRBD2 | TRBV6-2/TRBV6-3 | ASSTRREGREQY
NA | TRBV5-6 | ASSRTGLDQPQH
TRBD1 | TRBV3-1/TRBV3-2 | ASSHRPTTGGTDTQY
NA | TRBV13 | ASSFGGDYGYT
NA | TRBV3-1/TRBV3-2 | ASSQEEETQY
TRBD2 | TRBV5-4 | LAGQKGETQY
NA | TRBV7-9 | ASGNGAGPTDTQY
NA | TRBV5-1 | ASSADSNQPQH
NA | TRBV10-3 | AIRGSHQNTEAF
NA | TRBV7-2 | ASSLARIPTGELF
TRBD1 | TRBV5-1 | ASSTDRGLGSPLH
NA | TRBV7-9 | ASSPGQSYGYT
NA | TRBV28 | ASSLNREFHQPQH
NA | TRBV19 | ASSSPPGAAYNEQF
TRBD2 | TRBV7-9 | ASSFGTTMTTDTQY
TRBD1 | TRBV7-2 | ASSSRQGAVDTQY
TRBD2 | TRBV10-2 | ATMNHGGVSGELF
NA | TRBV3-1/TRBV3-2 | ASSLGQQKKLF
NA | TRBV14 | ASSQRGAGQY
TRBD1 | TRBV2 | ASSQQGPTITHGYT
NA | TRBV6-5 | ASKVSLSADTEAF
NA | TRBV6-5 | ASLRTRDYGYT
NA | TRBV3-1/TRBV3-2 | ASSRLGPGGVTGELF
NA | TRBV7-3 | ASSLRRGGRDTQY
TRBD1 | TRBV19 | ASSPILGTGGVATYFYT
TRBD1 | TRBV6-5 | ASSRTGTVNQPQH
NA | TRBV5-1 | ASSWGGDRTEAF
NA | TRBV11-2 | ASSLGSNTEAF
NA | TRBV5-1 | ATTTLSAGELF
TRBD2 | TRBV11-2 | ASSFNSVLAGEDEQF
NA | TRBV20-1 | SANSGTEAF
NA | TRBV7-8 | ASSLYGGSPYNEQF
TRBD2 | TRBV30 | TQTGGGAPDTQY
TRBD1 | TRBV6-1 | ASSEPVRGQLN
NA | TRBV2 | ASIGLDKGPEQY
TRBD2 | TRBV27 | ASSLRGTSGHQETQY